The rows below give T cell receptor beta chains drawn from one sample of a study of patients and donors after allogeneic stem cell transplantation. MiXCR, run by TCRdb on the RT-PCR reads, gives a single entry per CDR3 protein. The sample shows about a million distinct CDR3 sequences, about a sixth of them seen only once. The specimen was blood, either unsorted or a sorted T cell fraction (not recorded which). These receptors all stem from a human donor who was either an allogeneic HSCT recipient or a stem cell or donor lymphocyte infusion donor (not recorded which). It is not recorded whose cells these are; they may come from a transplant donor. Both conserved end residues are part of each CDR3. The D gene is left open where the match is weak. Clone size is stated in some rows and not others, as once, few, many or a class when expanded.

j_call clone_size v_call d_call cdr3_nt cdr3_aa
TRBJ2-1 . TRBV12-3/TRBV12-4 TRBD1 TGTGCCAGCCGCTGGGACAGGGGGGGTTGGGATGAGCAGTTCTTC CASRWDRGGWDEQFF
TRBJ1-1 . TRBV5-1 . TGCGCCAGCAGCCTTGCCGGGAGCGGGGACGGTGAAGCTTTCTTT CASSLAGSGDGEAFF
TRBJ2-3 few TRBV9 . TGTGCCAGCAGCCCTTGGGACACTGGCACAGATACGCAGTATTTT CASSPWDTGTDTQYF
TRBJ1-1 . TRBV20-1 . TGCAGTGCTAGCGTCTTCAGCCCTGAAGCTTTCTTT CSASVFSPEAFF
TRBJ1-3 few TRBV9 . TGTGCCAGCAGCGTAGGAGCAAATTTCAGGGGTACTGGAAACACCATATATTTT CASSVGANFRGTGNTIYF
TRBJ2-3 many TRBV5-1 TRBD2 TGCGCCAGCAGCTTGGAAGGGGAGGGGACAGATACGCAGTATTTT CASSLEGEGTDTQYF
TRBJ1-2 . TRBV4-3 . TGCGCCAGCAGCCAAGATGCCTCCCAAGTGGGTGGCTACACCTTC CASSQDASQVGGYTF
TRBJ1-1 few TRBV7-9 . TGTGCCAGCAGCCCCGGGAACGCCAACACTGAAGCTTTCTTT CASSPGNANTEAFF
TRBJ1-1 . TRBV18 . TGTGCCAGCTCACCAGTGGCCGGGGCGTCGGACACTGAAGCTTTCTTT CASSPVAGASDTEAFF
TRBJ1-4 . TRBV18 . TGTGCCAGCTCACTCCGGACGATTAATGAAAAACTGTTTTTT CASSLRTINEKLFF
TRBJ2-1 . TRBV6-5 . TGTGCCACCGTACAGAACAATGAGCAGTTCTTC CATVQNNEQFF
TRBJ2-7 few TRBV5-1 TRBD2 TGCGCCAGCAGCTTGGGACTAGCGGGATTTGTCGAGCAGTACTTC CASSLGLAGFVEQYF
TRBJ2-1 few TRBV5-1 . TGCGCCAGCAGCTTGGCCCTCCGATATGAGCAGTTCTTC CASSLALRYEQFF
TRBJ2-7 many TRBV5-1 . TGCGCCAGCAGCTTGGACAGGGATTACGAGCAGTACTTC CASSLDRDYEQYF
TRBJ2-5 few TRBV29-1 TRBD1 TGCAGCGTGGGAAGTGGGACAGGAGGTGAGACCCAGTACTTC CSVGSGTGGETQYF
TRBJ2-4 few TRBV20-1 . TGCAGTGCTAGAGATCAGAGGGTAATGTCCAAAAACATTCAGTACTTC CSARDQRVMSKNIQYF
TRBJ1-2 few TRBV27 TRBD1 TGTGCCAGCAGTCAAGGACAGGGTAGCTACACCTTC CASSQGQGSYTF
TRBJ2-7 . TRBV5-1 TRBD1 TGCGCCAGCAGCACCCAATCGGGACAGGGCTACGAGCAGTACTTC CASSTQSGQGYEQYF
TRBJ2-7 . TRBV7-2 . TGTGCCAGCAGCCCGTGGACTGGGTACGAGCAGTACTTC CASSPWTGYEQYF
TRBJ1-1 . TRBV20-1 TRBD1 TGCAGTGCCCTACAGGGGGCTGAAGCTTTCTTT CSALQGAEAFF